This T cell receptor beta chain was sequenced during a study of T cells in Graves' hyperthyroidism and ophthalmopathy. The overall study: Peripheral blood specimens were obtained at initial diagnosis, prior to any treatment.

Per germline, CDR1 DFQATT and CDR2 SNEGSKA (reference sequence). Trimming cost V 6 bases and J 2 bases; bases outside gene matches: 6. The CDR3 sequence is 13 residues long. Amplified TCR beta CDR3 regions came from RNA transcripts. The TCR CDR3 was amplified in a first-round RT-PCR using the HTBI primer set. MiXCR, applied by TCRdb to the multiplex PCR reads, yields one record per CDR3 protein. This sample carries about 300,000 distinct CDR3 sequences, less than 20% of them seen once, and the ten largest clones take 35% to 40%. The sequencing input was blood. This receptor was identified in a man over 45 with Graves' ophthalmopathy. The V gene is TRBV20-1, the J gene TRBJ2-7, with 8 bases lining up with TRBD2. This chain's CDR3 is CSAPGGAPYEQYF. The CDR3 DNA is TGCAGTGCCCCGGGAGGGGCCCCCTACGAGCAGTACTTC.